These T cell receptor beta chains were read from a single sample in a study of shared clonotypes between healthy human individuals. Some clones are missing from TCRdb's copy, which holds only in-frame ones; the method was immunoSEQ multiplex PCR. The sample records about 820,000 clones, around 93% being singletons. Material: naive CD8+ T cells sorted from blood. These receptors originate from a man aged 25-45 years in good health. CDR3s include the opening cysteine and the closing phenylalanine or tryptophan. A D gene is named only where the DNA matches it firmly. The size field is filled for only some rows; it gives once, few, many or a size class.

clone_size j_call d_call v_call cdr3_nt cdr3_aa
NA TRBJ2-5 TRBD1 TRBV19 TGTGCCAGTAGTATCTTGACAGGGGGCGGAGAGACCCAGTACTTC CASSILTGGGETQYF
NA TRBJ2-7 NA TRBV7-9 TGTGCCAGCAGCTTCGGACCGACGCGCGAGCAGTACTTC CASSFGPTREQYF
NA TRBJ1-2 NA TRBV28 TGTGCCAGCAGTTTCAACGGTAATAACTATGGCTACACCTTC CASSFNGNNYGYTF
NA TRBJ2-7 NA TRBV19 TGTGCCAGTAGTATAGAAGGTGGGCAGGGCGGCGAGCAGTACTTC CASSIEGGQGGEQYF
NA TRBJ2-7 NA TRBV13 TGTGCCAGCAGCGGAGACTCCTACGAGCAGTACTTC CASSGDSYEQYF
NA TRBJ2-3 TRBD2 TRBV9 TGTGCCAGCAGCAGCTCTAGCGGCGGCACAGATACGCAGTATTTT CASSSSSGGTDTQYF
NA TRBJ1-2 NA TRBV27 TGTGCCAGCTCGGGGAGGGGGAACTATGGCTACACCTTC CASSGRGNYGYTF
NA TRBJ1-2 NA TRBV27 TGTGCCAGCAGTTTGCCAGGGAATGGCTACACCTTC CASSLPGNGYTF
NA TRBJ2-3 TRBD2 TRBV5-5 TGTGCCAGCGATAGCGGGAGCACAGATACGCAGTATTTT CASDSGSTDTQYF
NA TRBJ1-4 NA TRBV27 TGTGCCAGCAGTTTATTTGGTGGGGGGGAGAATGAAAAACTGTTTTTT CASSLFGGGENEKLFF
NA TRBJ1-2 TRBD1 TRBV7-9 TGTGCCAGCAGCTGGAGTTTGGGACAGGGGGCCGGTGGCTACACCTTC CASSWSLGQGAGGYTF
once TRBJ2-7 TRBD2 TRBV7-9 TGTGCCAGCAGCTGGCCCAGGACTAGCGGGAGCGGAGGCTGGGACGAGCAGTACTTC CASSWPRTSGSGGWDEQYF
NA TRBJ2-7 NA TRBV14 TGTGCCAGCAGCCAAGGATTTCCGGGAGACCTCTCCTACGAGCAGTACTTC CASSQGFPGDLSYEQYF
NA TRBJ2-2 NA TRBV6-6 TGTGCCAGCACGCACCCGGACGCGAACACCGGGGAGCTGTTTTTT CASTHPDANTGELFF
NA TRBJ2-5 NA TRBV7-9 TGTGCCAGCAGCTCCAGCCATCAAGAGGAGACCCAGTACTTC CASSSSHQEETQYF
NA TRBJ1-1 NA TRBV2 TGTGCCAGCAGATGGGTAGCTTTCTTT CASRWVAFF
NA TRBJ2-7 NA TRBV28 TGTGCCAGCAGTTTACGGCACGAGCAGTACTTC CASSLRHEQYF
NA TRBJ2-5 NA TRBV5-1 TGCGCCAGCAGCTTGGAAGTGCGGACTGCACAAGAGACCCAGTACTTC CASSLEVRTAQETQYF
NA TRBJ2-7 NA TRBV19 TGTGCCAGTAGCCCCGGCGGGGCCCCCTACGAGCAGTACTTC CASSPGGAPYEQYF
NA TRBJ2-1 TRBD2 TRBV15 TGTGCCACCAGCAGGTTAGCGGGAGATCTCTACAATGAGCAGTTCTTC CATSRLAGDLYNEQFF
NA TRBJ2-5 NA TRBV27 TGTGCCAGCAGTTTATTATCAGGGGATGAGACCCAGTACTTC CASSLLSGDETQYF
NA TRBJ2-1 NA TRBV5-6 TGTGCCAGCAGCTTGGGGGCAAACAATGAGCAGTTCTTC CASSLGANNEQFF
once TRBJ2-1 TRBD1 TRBV5-4 TGTGCCAGCAGCAAAGGGACAGGGAGTTTGTCCTACAATGAGCAGTTCTTC CASSKGTGSLSYNEQFF
NA TRBJ1-2 NA TRBV2 TGTGCCAGCAGTGGCCGAGACGGTTTTCTCGGGGTTTGGGCTAACTATGGCTACACCTTC CASSGRDGFLGVWANYGYTF
NA TRBJ1-2 NA TRBV9 TGTGCCAGCAGCGACCGGACGTACGGCTACACCTTC CASSDRTYGYTF
once TRBJ2-5 TRBD2 TRBV12-5 TGTGCTAGTGGTTTGGGATCACTAGCGGGAGGAGGAGAGACCCAGTACTTC CASGLGSLAGGGETQYF
NA TRBJ2-7 TRBD2 TRBV7-2 TGTGCCAGCAGCTTACACAGAAGGGACTACTACGAGCAGTACTTC CASSLHRRDYYEQYF
NA TRBJ2-1 TRBD1 TRBV27 TGTGCCAGCAGTCTCGGACAGGGTCTGGATGAGCAGTTCTTC CASSLGQGLDEQFF
NA TRBJ2-7 TRBD2 TRBV25-1 TGTGCCAGCAGTCCCAGACTAGCGGGAGGGATATACGAGCAGTACTTC CASSPRLAGGIYEQYF
once TRBJ2-7 NA TRBV4-1 TGCGCCAGCAGCCAAGCCTTGCCTGCCGGCTACGAGCAGTACTTC CASSQALPAGYEQYF
NA TRBJ2-3 NA TRBV2 TGTGCCACATTAGACAGGGAGGGCACAGATACGCAGTATTTT CATLDREGTDTQYF
NA TRBJ2-1 TRBD2 TRBV11-3 TGTGCCAGCAGCCCCGGTGCCCTAGCGGGGGGCTCCTACAATGAGCAGTTCTTC CASSPGALAGGSYNEQFF
NA TRBJ1-5 TRBD1 TRBV2 TGTGCCAGCACCCAGGGACAGGGAGAATATAGCAATCAGCCCCAGCATTTT CASTQGQGEYSNQPQHF
NA TRBJ2-7 TRBD2 TRBV7-9 TGTGCCAGCAGCCCGAAGATTCTAGCGGGGGGTTCCTCCTACGAGCAGTACTTC CASSPKILAGGSSYEQYF
NA TRBJ1-1 NA TRBV28 TGTGCCAGCAGTTTATTTCGGGCGAACACTGAAGCTTTCTTT CASSLFRANTEAFF
once TRBJ1-1 NA TRBV7-9 TGTGCCAGCAGCTTAGCGTTGCGGGAGGCTGAAGCTTTCTTT CASSLALREAEAFF
NA TRBJ2-3 TRBD2 TRBV7-2 TGTGCCAGCAGCTTATTCGTTAGCGGGAGTTTCGGCACAGATACGCAGTATTTT CASSLFVSGSFGTDTQYF
NA TRBJ2-3 NA TRBV13 TGTGCCAGCAGCTTAGTAGAGGGGGTTGGGGATACGCAGTATTTT CASSLVEGVGDTQYF
NA TRBJ2-2 TRBD2 TRBV28 TGTGCCAGCAGCCCTCGGGAGGGCCTCGCCGGGGAGCTGTTTTTT CASSPREGLAGELFF
NA TRBJ2-2 NA TRBV28 TGTGCCAGTTGGGCCGGGGAGCTGTTTTTT CASWAGELFF
NA TRBJ2-1 TRBD2 TRBV7-9 TGTGCCAGCAGCTTCGTTAGCGGGAACCATAATGAGCAGTTCTTC CASSFVSGNHNEQFF
NA TRBJ2-3 TRBD2 TRBV9 TGTGCCAGCAGCGTAGGGGGACTAGCGGAAGATACGCAGTATTTT CASSVGGLAEDTQYF
NA TRBJ2-2 NA TRBV5-6 TGTGCCAGCAGCTTTACCCGAACCGGGGAGCTGTTTTTT CASSFTRTGELFF
NA TRBJ2-7 NA TRBV11-2 TGTGCCAGCAGCTACGGACAGAACGAGCAGTACTTC CASSYGQNEQYF
NA TRBJ2-7 NA TRBV19 TGTGCCAGTAGTATGATTGCCAGGGCCGAGACCGAGCAGTACTTC CASSMIARAETEQYF
NA TRBJ1-2 TRBD1 TRBV9 TGTGCCAGCAGCGTAGACGGACAGGGGGCCTCTAACTATGGCTACACCTTC CASSVDGQGASNYGYTF
NA TRBJ2-2 NA TRBV2 TGTGCCAGCAGTGCTCGGCAGGACACCGGGGAGCTGTTTTTT CASSARQDTGELFF
NA TRBJ2-7 NA TRBV7-9 TGTGCCAGCAGCTCGCAGGACAGAGCGTACGAGCAGTACTTC CASSSQDRAYEQYF